The subject of this entry is one T cell receptor beta chain. Antigen unknown. Measured with immunoSEQ multiplex PCR; TCRdb has only the in-frame clones, and not every one. Here the sample spans tens of thousands of clones, 60% to 80% being singletons. These data come from a study of CD4+ T cells in melanoma. General study points: Diverse differentiation states were reported for melanoma neoantigen-specific CD4+ T cells. CD8+ T cell, macrophage and B cell function reportedly correlated with neoantigen-specific CD4+ T cells.

The CDR3 is 14 residues long. V was clipped by 1 base and J by 3 bases, with 10 bases between them. Germline CDR1 SGHTA, CDR2 FQGTGA. Input material: tumor tissue. The sequence was obtained from a human donor with melanoma. This chain joins TRBV7-3 and TRBJ2-7; possible D gene TRBD1, 5 bases. The CDR3 DNA reads as TGTGCCAGCAGCTTAAACGCAGGACACTACGAGCAGTACTTC. As protein: CASSLNAGHYEQYF.